These 30 T cell receptor beta chains came from one sample sequenced in a study of shared clonotypes between healthy human individuals. Assay: immunoSEQ multiplex PCR; the TCRdb copy retains only in-frame clones and omits some. The sample includes more than 600,000 clones, around 92% seen only once; the top ten take 24%. The naive CD8 fraction comprised CD45RO-negative cells positively selected for CCR7 and excluded terminally differentiated effector memory CD45RA+ cells. Sequencing input: naive CD8+ T cells sorted from blood. All receptors derive from a man aged 30-40 years in good health.

The chain links TRBV18 to TRBJ2-7; a weak D match, TRBD2 (6 bases). Trimming took 4 bases from V and 2 from J, leaving 9 bases between them. The CDR3 loop spans 13 amino acids. Looked up from germline, CDR1 is KGHSH and CDR2 is LQKENI. CDR3 DNA: TGTGCCAGCTCACGGAGGGGTGCCTACGAGCAGTACTTC. This gives the protein CASSRRGAYEQYF.

The rearrangement links TRBV28 to TRBJ1-5, with a weak D call TRBD1 (5 bases). Germline assignment: CDR1 MDHEN and CDR2 SYDVKM. V shed 5 bases and J shed 6 bases, with 14 bases lying between them. The CDR3 is 14 amino acids. The CDR3 region is CASSRDSGGQPQHF. The CDR3 DNA reads as TGTGCCAGCAGTCGGGACTCCGGAGGTCAGCCCCAGCATTTT.

This CDR3 is CASLQGQTTNEKLFF. The CDR3 DNA follows: TGTGCCAGCCTGCAGGGACAGACGACTAATGAAAAACTGTTTTTT. The chain has TRBV6-6 and TRBJ1-4; 7 nucleotides align to TRBD1. Looked up from germline, CDR1 is MNHNY and CDR2 is SVGAGI (reference sequence). V shed 8 bases and J 2 bases; nucleotides not matched to a gene: 8. The CDR3 covers 15 residues.

This rearrangement joins TRBV11-3 to TRBJ2-7, with a weak D call TRBD1 (6 bases). Per the germline V gene, CDR1 is SGHNT and CDR2 is YENEEA. There are 12 residues in the CDR3. V was trimmed by 6 bases and J by 2 bases, leaving 8 bases between them. The CDR3 region is CASRRTAYEQYF. The CDR3 coding sequence is TGTGCCAGCAGACGGACAGCCTACGAGCAGTACTTC.

This chain uses TRBV11-2 with TRBJ2-1; possibly TRBD2 for D (8 bases). There are 16 residues in the CDR3. V dropped 3 bases and J dropped 2 bases, with 14 bases sitting between them. CDR1 SGHAT and CDR2 FQNNGV come from the germline V gene. CDR3 region: CASSFSGGGAYNEQFF. CDR3 sequence (DNA): TGTGCCAGCAGCTTTTCGGGAGGGGGCGCCTACAATGAGCAGTTCTTC.

The chain combines TRBV5-1 with TRBJ2-5, with a weak D call TRBD1 (6 bases). The length of the CDR3 is 15 residues. V dropped 0 bases and J dropped 2 bases, with 11 bases sitting between them. Germline V lookup: CDR1 SGHRS, CDR2 YFSETQ. The CDR3 reads CASSLDRVGQETQYF. In nucleotides, the CDR3 is TGCGCCAGCAGCTTGGACAGGGTTGGGCAAGAGACCCAGTACTTC. The full variable domain, rest sourced from reference TRBV5-1 and TRBJ2-5, is KAGVTQTPRYLIKTRGQQVTLSCSPISGHRSVSWYQQTPGQGLQFLFEYFSETQRNKGNFPGRFSGRQFSNSRSEMNVSTLELGDSALYLCASSLDRVGQETQYFGPGTRLLVL.

This chain connects TRBV7-9 to TRBJ2-1, with 9 bases aligning to TRBD1. The CDR3 sequence is 15 residues long. J lost 9 bases, V lost 5 bases, and 11 bases had no gene match. Germline V CDR1 and CDR2: SEHNR, FQNEAQ (reference sequence). The CDR3 DNA follows: TGTGCCAGCAGCCCTATGGACAGGGGCCTGGGTGAGCAGTTCTTC. Translation gives CASSPMDRGLGEQFF.

V gene TRBV14 combines with J gene TRBJ2-7; a weak D match, TRBD1 (5 bases). This CDR3 has 16 amino acids. Trimming left V 1 base short and J 2 bases short, with 15 bases between. Per germline, CDR1 SGHDN and CDR2 FVKESK. CDR3 residues: CASSQGVYRSTYEQYF. CDR3 nucleotide sequence: TGTGCCAGCAGCCAAGGGGTATACAGGTCGACCTACGAGCAGTACTTC.

CDR3 bases: TGTGCCAGCAGTTTTATTCAGGGAAGCTATGGCTACACCTTC. Translating gives CASSFIQGSYGYTF. The chain couples TRBV27 to TRBJ1-2, with D tentatively TRBD1 (5 bases). The V gene's germline CDR1 is MNHEY and CDR2 SMNVEV (reference sequence). V was clipped by 3 bases and J by 4 bases, with 12 bases between them. CDR3 length equals 14 residues.

The chain links TRBV27 to TRBJ1-5, with 8 bases aligning to TRBD1. The germline V gene encodes CDR1 MNHEY and CDR2 SMNVEV (reference sequence). V lost 5 bases and J lost 5; bases outside the gene matches: 8. The CDR3 length is 15 residues. The CDR3 sequence is CASSPSGGADQPQHF. The DNA for the CDR3 is TGTGCCAGCAGTCCCTCAGGGGGCGCGGATCAGCCCCAGCATTTT.

This chain uses TRBV28 with TRBJ1-1; no clear D. This CDR3 comprises 14 residues. Germline V CDR1 and CDR2: MDHEN, SYDVKM. Trimming removed 7 bases from V and 3 bases from J, with 15 bases in between. Written as DNA, the CDR3 is TGTGCCAGCACCACCCAGGTGAGGGACACTGAAGCTTTCTTT. It encodes CASTTQVRDTEAFF.

The chain couples TRBV18 to TRBJ2-3; perhaps TRBD2 as D (6 bases). Germline CDR1 is KGHSH and CDR2 is LQKENI. The CDR3 loop spans 17 amino acids. V was shortened by 4 bases and J by 2 bases, with 19 bases between the two germline ends. CDR3 DNA sequence: TGTGCCAGCTCACGTTATTCCGGGACTTTGGACACAGATACGCAGTATTTT. Translating it yields CASSRYSGTLDTDTQYF.

The rearrangement uses TRBV7-9 and TRBJ2-1, with D uncertain. Germline V lookup: CDR1 SEHNR, CDR2 FQNEAQ (reference sequence). The ends were cut back, 5 bases at V and 0 bases at J, with 14 bases in the middle. The CDR3 has 16 amino acids. The CDR3 coding sequence is TGTGCCAGCAGCCCCACACTGGGGTTCTCCTACAATGAGCAGTTCTTC. Protein sequence: CASSPTLGFSYNEQFF.

In its sample, this clone was seen a few times. The V call is TRBV29-1, the J call TRBJ2-1, with TRBD2 matching over 11 bases. V trimming: 6 bases; J trimming: 0 bases; junction bases outside the gene matches: 10. CDR1 and CDR2 from the germline V gene are SQVTM and ANQGSEA. This CDR3 has 17 amino acids. CDR3 DNA: TGCAGCGTCGTAGGTCTAGCGGGAGGCAGCTCCTACAATGAGCAGTTCTTC. It yields the protein CSVVGLAGGSSYNEQFF.

V gene TRBV19 combines with J gene TRBJ2-5; D gene uncertain. V was trimmed by 6 bases and J by 2 bases, leaving 16 bases between them. The germline CDR1 and CDR2 sequences are LNHDA and SQIVND (reference sequence). The CDR3 has 15 amino acids. Written as DNA, the CDR3 is TGTGCCAGTAGACAAAATCCCACCCCGCAAGAGACCCAGTACTTC. It codes for CASRQNPTPQETQYF.

This clone was observed a single time. The chain links TRBV4-3 to TRBJ2-7, with D possibly being TRBD2 (7 bases). Germline V gene sequence: CDR1 LGHNA, CDR2 YSLEER. The length of the CDR3 is 15 residues. The V end was cut by 4 bases, the J end by 3 bases, with 16 bases between. The CDR3 reads CASSREGGEGYEQYF. DNA of the CDR3: TGCGCCAGCAGCCGTGAGGGGGGGGAGGGCTACGAGCAGTACTTC.

As for this clone: Other DNA sequences in the sample encode the same CDR3. The J gene is TRBJ1-4, the V gene TRBV2; D is perhaps TRBD1 (5 bases). CDR1 SNHLY and CDR2 FYNNEI come from the germline V gene. The CDR3 loop spans 14 amino acids. V was clipped by 4 bases and J by 2 bases, with 8 bases between them. CDR3 nucleotides: TGTGCCAGCAGTGGTGGGGGGACTAATGAAAAACTGTTTTTT. It is translated as CASSGGGTNEKLFF.

The V call is TRBV11-2, the J call TRBJ2-5; D gene ambiguous. The V gene lost 8 bases and the J gene lost 3 bases, with 19 bases spanning the gap. The CDR3 sequence is 15 residues long. Germline CDR1 reads SGHAT; CDR2 reads FQNNGV. This CDR3 is CASLDSQNRKETQYF. For the CDR3, the DNA is TGTGCCAGCCTGGATAGCCAAAACAGAAAAGAGACCCAGTACTTC. The whole variable domain, filled in from reference TRBV11-2 and TRBJ2-5, reads EAGVAQSPRYKIIEKRQSVAFWCNPISGHATLYWYQQILGQGPKLLIQFQNNGVVDDSQLPKDRFSAERLKGVDSTLKIQPAKLEDSAVYLCASLDSQNRKETQYFGPGTRLLVL.

The genes are TRBV7-6 and TRBJ2-3; the match to TRBD2 covers 7 bases. The germline V gene has CDR1 SGHVS and CDR2 FNYEAQ. With V trimmed by 5 bases and J by 8 bases, 16 bases remained unmatched. The CDR3 sequence is 16 residues long. The CDR3 sequence is CASSPMASGGGATQYF. CDR3 DNA sequence: TGTGCCAGCAGCCCCATGGCTAGCGGTGGTGGGGCTACGCAGTATTTT.

The V and J genes are TRBV7-2 and TRBJ2-7; weak D call: TRBD2 (5 bases). Trimming took off 1 base at V and 2 bases at J, with 12 bases between the two ends. CDR3 size: 15 residues. CDR1 and CDR2 from the germline V gene are SGHTA and FQGNSA. The CDR3 coding sequence is TGTGCCAGCAGCTTAGGGACGGGAACCGCCTACGAGCAGTACTTC. As protein: CASSLGTGTAYEQYF.

This clone was seen a single time. The J gene is TRBJ2-2, the V gene TRBV5-4; D ambiguous. Trimming removed 2 bases from V and 5 bases from J, with 4 bases in between. The CDR3 runs 12 residues. In germline, CDR1 is SGHNT, CDR2 YYREEE (reference sequence). The CDR3 spells CASSLTTGELFF. The CDR3 nucleotides are TGTGCCAGCAGCTTAACAACCGGGGAGCTGTTTTTT.

The chain recombines TRBV7-9 with TRBJ2-7; D not resolved. This CDR3 has 13 amino acids. The V end lost 3 bases, the J end lost 0 bases, and 6 bases lay between the germline ends. Germline CDR1 is SEHNR and CDR2 is FQNEAQ (reference sequence). DNA for the CDR3: TGTGCCAGCAGCTTCAAAAGCTCCTACGAGCAGTACTTC. Protein: CASSFKSSYEQYF.

This chain uses TRBV7-8 with TRBJ2-1; no clear D gene. Germline assignment: CDR1 SGHVS and CDR2 FQNEAQ. This CDR3 is 12 amino acids long. The V gene lost 5 bases and the J gene lost 8 bases, with 10 bases spanning the gap. CDR3 sequence reads: CASSPSGDEQFF. CDR3 nucleotides: TGTGCCAGCAGCCCTAGTGGCGATGAGCAGTTCTTC.

The V and J genes are TRBV7-6 and TRBJ2-3; D remains ambiguous. The germline V and J ends were trimmed by 4 bases and 1 base, with 9 bases remaining between them. This CDR3 comprises 14 residues. The V gene's germline CDR1 is SGHVS and CDR2 FNYEAQ. Here the CDR3 reads CASSYLGGTDTQYF. CDR3 DNA sequence: TGTGCCAGCAGCTACCTAGGCGGCACAGATACGCAGTATTTT.

This sequence joins TRBV29-1 and TRBJ2-1; tentatively, D is TRBD2 (5 bases). V was cut by 2 bases and J by 6 bases, with 11 bases left in between. Looked up from germline, CDR1 is SQVTM and CDR2 is ANQGSEA. The CDR3 length is 13 residues. CDR3 DNA: TGCAGCGTTGAAAGAGGGCTAGGCAATGAGCAGTTCTTC. Protein sequence: CSVERGLGNEQFF.

The chain is built from TRBV5-5 and TRBJ1-4; TRBD1 might be the D (6 bases). Trimming removed 1 base from V and 9 bases from J, with 13 bases in between. This CDR3 comprises 14 residues. Germline CDR1 reads SGHKS; CDR2 reads YYEKEE (reference sequence). CDR3 region: CASSLTGPSKKLFF. The CDR3 coding sequence is TGTGCCAGCAGCTTGACAGGGCCCAGTAAAAAACTGTTTTTT.

The CDR3 loop is CASSLGLDSTDTQYF. CDR3 bases: TGTGCCAGCAGCTTGGGGCTTGATTCCACAGATACGCAGTATTTT. This sequence joins TRBV5-4 and TRBJ2-3; D is unclear. V was clipped by 0 bases and J by 2 bases, with 10 bases between them. CDR1 SGHNT and CDR2 YYREEE come from the germline V gene (reference sequence). CDR3 length equals 15 residues.

V usage is TRBV7-9 and J usage is TRBJ1-1, with a tentative D call TRBD1 (5 bases). The length of the CDR3 is 15 residues. Germline CDR1 and CDR2: SEHNR and FQNEAQ (reference sequence). The V end was cut by 7 bases, the J end by 3 bases, with 18 bases between. Here the CDR3 reads CASIERGREDTEAFF. The CDR3 DNA reads as TGTGCCAGCATCGAACGGGGCAGAGAAGACACTGAAGCTTTCTTT.

V gene TRBV15 combines with J gene TRBJ2-7, with 8 positions matching TRBD2. V lost 0 bases and J lost 4; bases outside the gene matches: 2. The CDR3 has 14 residues. From germline, CDR1 is LNHNV and CDR2 YYDKDF (reference sequence). The CDR3 reads CATSRDSGNYEQYF. In DNA form, the CDR3 reads TGTGCCACCAGCAGAGATAGCGGGAATTACGAGCAGTACTTC.

This chain joins TRBV14 and TRBJ1-5; D is unclear. Looked up from germline, CDR1 is SGHDN and CDR2 is FVKESK. This CDR3 is 10 amino acids long. The V end lost 8 bases, the J end lost 9 bases, and 8 bases lay between the germline ends. This CDR3 is CASHHGPQHF. CDR3 DNA: TGTGCCAGCCATCATGGGCCCCAGCATTTT.